This TCR beta chain is from a study of blood T cells in healthy people across ages. Then a second PCR, running about 6 to 12 cycles, was carried out with a sample-barcoded 5' primer and a J-beta primer mix. Each cDNA molecule was tagged by a template-switch adaptor with 12 random nucleotides. Each CDR3 protein is one row after TCRdb ran MiXCR on the 5' RACE reads. This sample has hundreds of thousands of distinct CDR3 sequences, with under 45% found just once. The CDR3 is made up of 13 amino acids. J lost 6 bases, V lost 6 bases, and 5 bases had no gene match. Germline V gene data show CDR1 as SNHLY and CDR2 as FYNNEI.

Sequencing was carried out using blood. This chain connects TRBV2 to TRBJ2-5; 9 bases match TRBD1. The TCR sequence derives from a man in his sixties in good health. CDR3 region: CASRGTGWKTQYF. The CDR3 DNA reads as TGTGCCAGCAGGGGGACAGGGTGGAAGACCCAGTACTTC. The variable domain in full, completed from reference TRBV2 and TRBJ2-5, reads EPEVTQTPSHQVTQMGQEVILRCVPISNHLYFYWYRQILGQKVEFLVSFYNNEISEKSEIFDDQFSVERPDGSNFTLKIRSTKLEDSAMYFCASRGTGWKTQYFGPGTRLLVL.